The sequence of this TCR beta chain was determined in a study of blood T cell repertoires in COVID-19. In the study overall: In each case, the material was cDNA or gDNA derived from T cells, B-cell-depleted T cells, or PBMCs.

Authors' data handling: It was from reference gene primer amplification that nucleated cell counts were estimated. Only in-frame clones appear in the TCRdb table, and some are missing; sequencing was by immunoSEQ multiplex PCR. The V and J calls and clone size were taken over from that table, and D and trimming were inferred from the DNA. The table shows approximately 260,000 clones, with around 86% occurring only once. The CDR3 totals 14 residues. Germline V CDR1 and CDR2: MDHEN, SYDVKM. V was clipped by 6 bases and J by 8 bases, with 19 bases between them. The sample was peripheral blood. The TCR sequence derives from a man between 18 and 29 years old with active or convalescent COVID-19. The rearrangement links TRBV28 to TRBJ1-2; TRBD1 might be the D (5 bases). DNA for the CDR3: TGTGCCAGCAGACCACCCGGGGGTAGAGGCGGCTACACCTTC. Translated, it gives CASRPPGGRGGYTF.